The source of this T cell receptor beta chain is a study of graft-versus-host responses after intestinal transplantation (dated by TCRdb to the early 2020s). Regarding the research as a whole: Recipients received multivisceral, liver-intestinal, or isolated intestinal transplants. Alloreactive clones were identified by sequencing pre-transplant mixed lymphocyte reaction products and comparing them with unstimulated pre-transplant donor and recipient T cells. The cohort enrolled 24 intestinal transplant recipients including one retransplant, and a few patients lacking pretransplant specimens were excluded. After intestinal transplantation, graft-versus-host and host-versus-graft alloreactive T cell clones were followed in the graft, circulation and bone marrow using bulk TCR-beta CDR3 sequencing. Rather than being sequenced by the commercial service, samples from three later patients were sequenced in-house on an Illumina MiSeq and processed with MiXCR. Anti-thymocyte globulin induction was given to all recipients, followed by maintenance tacrolimus and steroids for two to four years. Donor T cell macrochimerism was defined as a peak of at least 4% donor T cells among recipient peripheral blood mononuclear cells.

Concerning this clone: This receptor's antigen is unknown. No qualities accompany the bases; no much larger clone lies one base away.

The sample's time point label, in plain terms: cells obtained before transplantation from donor or recipient. CD3+CD4+ and CD3+CD8+ populations were FACS-sorted from unstimulated pre-transplant donor and recipient cells taken from spleen or lymph nodes. What the research found in general, with its limitations: In the allografts of patients with donor T cell macrochimerism, GvH to HvG T cell clonal ratios were high. Early after transplant, peak levels of circulating GvH clones were associated with declines in HvG clones. GvH clones were found in recipient bone marrow, and some of the GvH clones appeared earlier in ileal mucosa or blood, which is consistent with an intestinal mucosal origin. The conclusions were limited by the relatively low number and heterogeneity of the intestinal transplant patients.

Library prep was done by the immunoSEQ multiplex PCR assay. For most patients, genomic DNA was isolated with the Qiagen DNeasy Blood and Tissue Kit and sent frozen to Adaptive Biotechnologies for TCR sequencing. Adaptive Biotechnologies carried out high-throughput TCR-beta CDR3 sequencing of genomic DNA for most patients. Concerning the study's data processing: Adaptive's ImmunoSEQ software was the source of the TCR sequencing data for 18 patients, while a few other patients were processed with MiXCR and VDJtools. CD4 versus CD8 sorting errors were corrected by removing sequences found in both subsets at a frequency ratio below 5:1. Because the origin of CDR3 nucleotide sequences shared between donor and recipient could not be assigned, those sequences were removed. To be classed as alloreactive, a clone needed at least 2-fold expansion over unstimulated cells and a minimum CFSE-low frequency of 0.002% (template counts) or 0.001% (read counts). Mappable clones were those detected in sequenced pre-transplant spleen, lymph node, or MLR CFSE-low populations of the donor or recipient. The cumulative frequency of alloreactive clones was calculated as a percentage of all sequences, weighted by copy number. TCRdb's version of the immuneACCESS table is confined to in-frame rearrangements and falls short of the full clone set. An unresolved V gene accounts for under half of the shortfall where checked; the remainder is of unknown origin. V, J and clone size derive from that table, while D and trimming were established from the DNA sequence. A total of around 88,000 clones appear in this sample, about 91% of them only once. 7.6% of the sample is taken by the ten largest.

A distance of 7 bases separates the germline ends of V and J, which lose 0 bases and 7 bases respectively. From the germline V gene, CDR1 is SGHAT and CDR2 is FQNNGV. Spanning cysteine to phenylalanine, the CDR3 consists of 13 amino acids. Only the CDR3 DNA is retained, 39 bases long and in frame from the first base. The rearrangement combines TRBV11-2 with TRBJ1-5, with no D gene named confidently. This sequence originates from a human donor who was the organ donor for an intestinal transplant. The source was unstimulated CD8+ T cells sorted from spleen or lymph node cells, collected before transplant. The DNA reads as follows: TGTGCCAGCAGCTTAGAGTTCGGCCAGCCCCAGCATTTT. Its protein is CASSLEFGQPQHF.